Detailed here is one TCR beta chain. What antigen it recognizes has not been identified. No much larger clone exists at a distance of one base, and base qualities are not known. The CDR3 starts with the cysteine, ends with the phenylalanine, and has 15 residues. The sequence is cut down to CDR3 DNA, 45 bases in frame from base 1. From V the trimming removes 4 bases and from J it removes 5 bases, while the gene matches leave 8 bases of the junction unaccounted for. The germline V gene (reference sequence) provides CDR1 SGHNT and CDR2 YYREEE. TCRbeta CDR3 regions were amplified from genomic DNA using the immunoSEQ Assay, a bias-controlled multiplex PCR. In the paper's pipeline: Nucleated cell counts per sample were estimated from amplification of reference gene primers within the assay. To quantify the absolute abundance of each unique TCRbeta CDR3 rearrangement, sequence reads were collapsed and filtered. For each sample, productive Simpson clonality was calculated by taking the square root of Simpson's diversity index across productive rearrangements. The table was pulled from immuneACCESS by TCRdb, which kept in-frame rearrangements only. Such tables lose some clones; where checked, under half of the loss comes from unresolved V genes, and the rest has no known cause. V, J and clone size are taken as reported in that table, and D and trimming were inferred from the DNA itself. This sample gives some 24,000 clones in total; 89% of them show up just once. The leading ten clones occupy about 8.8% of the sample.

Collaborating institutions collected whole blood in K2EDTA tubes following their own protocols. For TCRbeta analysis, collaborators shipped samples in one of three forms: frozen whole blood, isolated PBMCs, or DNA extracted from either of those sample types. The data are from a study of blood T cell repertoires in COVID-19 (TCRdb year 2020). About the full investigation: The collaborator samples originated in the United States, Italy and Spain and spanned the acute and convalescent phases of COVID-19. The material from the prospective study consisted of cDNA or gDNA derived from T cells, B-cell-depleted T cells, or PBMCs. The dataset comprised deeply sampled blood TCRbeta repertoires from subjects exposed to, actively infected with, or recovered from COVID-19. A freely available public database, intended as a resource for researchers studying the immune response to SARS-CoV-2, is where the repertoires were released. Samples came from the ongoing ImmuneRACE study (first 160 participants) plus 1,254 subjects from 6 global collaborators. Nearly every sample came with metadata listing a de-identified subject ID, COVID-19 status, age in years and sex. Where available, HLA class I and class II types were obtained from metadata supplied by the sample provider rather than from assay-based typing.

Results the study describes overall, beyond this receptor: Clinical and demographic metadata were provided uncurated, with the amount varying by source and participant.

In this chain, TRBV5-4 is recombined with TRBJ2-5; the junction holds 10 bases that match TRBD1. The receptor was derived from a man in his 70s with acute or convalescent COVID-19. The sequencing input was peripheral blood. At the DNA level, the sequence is TGTGCCAGCAGCCCGGAGGGACAGGGGAGGGAGACCCAGTACTTC. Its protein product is CASSPEGQGRETQYF.